Listed here is a single T cell receptor beta chain. The antigen it binds to is not known. Per-base quality was not reported, and no clone a single base away is much larger than it. The time point tag for this specimen amounts to: resected brain tissue, or blood drawn just prior to surgery. The surgery cases with the highest brain T cell transcript signatures were chosen for TCR beta chain sequencing of brain tissue, and also of blood when blood was available. Before surgery, the patients had been given at least one anti-epileptic drug. TCR-sequenced patients were children with drug-resistant epilepsy due to tuberous sclerosis complex, focal cortical dysplasia, Rasmussen encephalitis or hemimegalencephaly. Blood samples were collected immediately before the epilepsy surgery. The Monarch genomic DNA purification kit was used to extract bulk genomic DNA from unsorted brain tissue and from whole blood.

TCR beta chain sequences were generated from genomic DNA using the immunoSEQ assay. Under the source paper's analysis protocol: CDR3 sequences that did not begin with the conserved framework cysteine at position 104 were removed by hand. To get clonality, the normalized Shannon's Diversity Index was subtracted from one, giving values from 0 (maximal diversity) to 1 (oligoclonal). Chi-squared comparison-of-proportions tests were used to check whether the frequency of the same CDR3 differed between samples, for example brain versus blood. Public clonotypes were found by searching immuneACCESS, and the VDJdb browser was used to assess similarity to known antiviral clonotypes. This is the immuneACCESS table as TCRdb keeps it, with only in-frame sequences that have V and J called. A part of the clones is gone; compared with another copy, unresolved V genes explain less than half, and the rest is unexplained. V, J and clone size were drawn from that table, and D and trimming were deduced from the DNA. The sample table shows under 150,000 clones, and approximately 94% are seen once. The ten largest clones capture 3.8% of the sample.

This sample was taken from a study of brain T cells in children with intractable seizures (dated by TCRdb to about 2021). Some background on the complete study: As a first screen for immune gene transcripts, resected brain tissue from about 58 pediatric epilepsy surgery cases was run on a NanoString immunology panel. Of the 12 selected surgery cases, pre-surgery blood was also sequenced for eight, so four had brain tissue only. Paper-wide results and their limitations: Viral specificity was inferred solely from CDR3 sequence similarity, and the HCMV serostatus of the patients was not known. Sequencing depth differed between pre- and post-surgery blood, so clones missing from the pre-surgery sample may reflect undersampling.

The CDR3 numbers 16 residues from cysteine through phenylalanine. Solely the CDR3 DNA is kept, with 48 bases framed from the first base. The V end gives up 5 bases and the J end 6 bases, leaving 13 bases in the junction not matched to a gene. From a lookup of the germline V gene, CDR1 and CDR2 are SGHVS and FQNEAQ. This specimen consisted of peripheral blood, obtained at surgery. Recombination joined TRBV7-8 with TRBJ1-5; 7 bases in the junction line up with TRBD1. This clonotype originated in a boy under two years old with hemimegalencephaly and intractable seizures. The DNA sequence reads TGTGCCAGCAGCGTAGAGACAGGGAGGTCTTTTCAGCCCCAGCATTTT. It translates as CASSVETGRSFQPQHF.